One sample yielded the 28 T cell receptor beta chains listed below, sequenced in a study of cytomegalovirus exposure and HLA in healthy donors. The PCR made use of 60 Vbeta and 13 Jbeta primers. TCRdb's copy holds only in-frame clones and misses some; the assay was immunoSEQ multiplex PCR. The sample yields around 240,000 clones, 82% seen once. Sequenced material: PBMCs. The origin of the receptors is a woman between 40 and 50 years old in good health and CMV-seropositive.

V gene TRBV5-1 combines with J gene TRBJ1-2; D is perhaps TRBD1 (6 bases). CDR1 and CDR2 from the germline V gene are SGHRS and YFSETQ. This CDR3 contains 14 residues. Between the trimmed V and J ends, which lost 7 bases and 0 bases, there was a span of 13 bases. DNA of the CDR3: TGCGCCAGCCGGGCGGCAGGGGCTAACTATGGCTACACCTTC. Protein product: CASRAAGANYGYTF.

V usage is TRBV4-3 and J usage is TRBJ2-2; no reliable D call. Germline CDR1 reads LGHNA; CDR2 reads YSLEER. The CDR3 is 15 residues long. V lost 0 bases and J lost 4, with 9 bases in between. CDR3 in amino acids: CASSQERRGTGELFF. The CDR3 nucleotides read TGCGCCAGCAGCCAAGAGAGAAGAGGCACCGGGGAGCTGTTTTTT.

The V call is TRBV2, the J call TRBJ2-1; 9 bases are a match to TRBD1. This CDR3 is 15 amino acids long. J gave up 6 bases and V 1 base, and 4 bases lay outside the gene matches. The germline CDR1 and CDR2 sequences are SNHLY and FYNNEI. As DNA, the CDR3 is TGTGCCAGCAGTGAAGGGGACAGGGTCAGCAATGAGCAGTTCTTC. Translation gives CASSEGDRVSNEQFF.

The rearrangement joins TRBV6-5 to TRBJ2-7, with D perhaps matching TRBD2 (6 bases). From germline, CDR1 is MNHEY and CDR2 SVGAGI. The ends were cut back, 6 bases at V and 3 bases at J, with 18 bases in the middle. The CDR3 has 15 amino acids. Here the CDR3 DNA reads TGTGCCAGCAGCTCCCGCGGGGCAATAAACTACGAGCAGTACTTC. This encodes CASSSRGAINYEQYF.

J is TRBJ2-3 and V is TRBV9, with D possibly TRBD1 on 6 matching bases. V shed 2 bases and J shed 0 bases, with 7 bases lying between them. CDR3 size: 14 residues. In germline, CDR1 is SGDLS, CDR2 YYNGEE. The CDR3 DNA is TGTGCCAGCAGCGTTGGACAGAGCACAGATACGCAGTATTTT. Protein product: CASSVGQSTDTQYF. Based on the CDR3 plus reference TRBV9 and TRBJ2-3, the full variable domain is DSGVTQTPKHLITATGQRVTLRCSPRSGDLSVYWYQQSLDQGLQFLIQYYNGEERAKGNILERFSAQQFPDLHSELNLSSLELGDSALYFCASSVGQSTDTQYFGPGTRLTVL.

The rearrangement links TRBV29-1 to TRBJ1-2; 7 positions match TRBD1. CDR3 length: 14 residues. With 5 bases clipped from V and 4 bases from J, the junction kept 10 bases outside the gene matches. Germline loops: CDR1 SQVTM, CDR2 ANQGSEA. The CDR3 is CSVRVTGQGYGYTF. In DNA form, the CDR3 reads TGCAGCGTTCGTGTGACAGGGCAGGGCTATGGCTACACCTTC.

This rearrangement joins TRBV25-1 to TRBJ2-3; 7 nucleotides align to TRBD1. The CDR3 covers 14 residues. V lost 2 bases, J lost 6 bases, and 5 bases stayed unmatched. The germline V gene has CDR1 MGHDK and CDR2 SYGVNS. CDR3 region: CASSEPGQRDTQYF. CDR3 bases: TGTGCCAGCAGTGAACCGGGACAGAGGGATACGCAGTATTTT. Drawing the rest from reference TRBV25-1 and TRBJ2-3, the complete variable domain is EADIYQTPRYLVIGTGKKITLECSQTMGHDKMYWYQQDPGMELHLIHYSYGVNSTEKGDLSSESTVSRIRTEHFPLTLESARPSHTSQYLCASSEPGQRDTQYFGPGTRLTVL.

This rearrangement joins TRBV19 to TRBJ2-1; no firm D call. CDR1 and CDR2 from the germline V gene are LNHDA and SQIVND (reference sequence). This CDR3 comprises 15 residues. Trimming removed 5 bases at V and 0 bases at J, with 11 bases between. The CDR3 reads CASSLGRVSYNEQFF. CDR3 DNA sequence: TGTGCCAGTAGTCTCGGTCGGGTCTCCTACAATGAGCAGTTCTTC.

The CDR3 loop reads CASKRGGNTEAFF. The CDR3, as DNA: TGTGCCAGTAAAAGGGGTGGGAACACTGAAGCTTTCTTT. V and J are TRBV19 and TRBJ1-1; a possible D gene is TRBD1 (5 bases). Looked up from germline, CDR1 is LNHDA and CDR2 is SQIVND (reference sequence). The CDR3 runs 13 residues. The germline V and J ends were trimmed by 7 bases and 1 base, with 10 bases remaining between them.

The J gene is TRBJ2-3, the V gene TRBV27, with 9 positions matching TRBD2. Germline CDR1 MNHEY, CDR2 SMNVEV (reference sequence). The V segment lost 6 bases and the J segment 0 bases; nucleotides outside the gene matches: 10. The CDR3 covers 17 residues. The CDR3 region is CASSGRTSEKSTDTQYF. CDR3 DNA: TGTGCCAGCAGCGGGCGGACTAGCGAAAAAAGCACAGATACGCAGTATTTT.

Turning to this clone: A junction end diverges from the germline sequence, so it may reflect a read error. V and J are TRBV5-4 and TRBJ2-3, with D perhaps TRBD1 (6 bases). The CDR3 contains 14 residues. Germline CDR1 and CDR2: SGHNT and YYREEE (reference sequence). The CDR3 bases are TGTGCCAGCAGCTTAATTTTGCTACAGGGTGAGGAGACATTT. As protein: CASSLILLQGEETF.

This clone has a single count. The rearrangement joins TRBV10-3 to TRBJ2-7, with TRBD1 matching over 7 bases. Germline loops: CDR1 ENHRY, CDR2 SYGVKD. CDR3 length: 14 amino acids. V shed 5 bases and J 0 bases; nucleotides not matched to a gene: 4. As DNA, the CDR3 is TGTGCCATCAGTCGGACAGGCGCCTCCTACGAGCAGTACTTC. Translating it yields CAISRTGASYEQYF.

In the case of this clone: At one boundary the junction diverges from the germline segment, which might be a read error. The chain carries TRBV7-9 and TRBJ2-1; 7 positions agree with TRBD2. Germline V gene lookup returns CDR1 SEHNR and CDR2 FQNEAQ (reference sequence). CDR3 length equals 15 residues. The CDR3 DNA follows: TGTTCCAGCAGCACTCCTAGCGGTCCTTACAATGAGCAGTTCTTC. Protein: CSSSTPSGPYNEQFF. Complete variable domain (other parts from reference TRBV7-9 and TRBJ2-1): DTGVSQNPRHKITKRGQNVTFRCDPISEHNRLYWYRQTLGQGPEFLTYFQNEAQLEKSRLLSDRFSAERPKGSFSTLEIQRTEQGDSAMYLCSSSTPSGPYNEQFFGPGTRLTVL.

The chain uses TRBV7-2 and TRBJ2-2, with 8 bases aligning to TRBD2. Looked up from germline, CDR1 is SGHTA and CDR2 is FQGNSA. Trimming cost V 1 base and J 4 bases; bases outside gene matches: 5. CDR3 length equals 16 residues. In DNA form, the CDR3 reads TGTGCCAGCAGCTTAGTGGCGGGGGGTGTCACCGGGGAGCTGTTTTTT. It is translated as CASSLVAGGVTGELFF. The full variable domain, its missing parts supplied by reference TRBV7-2 and TRBJ2-2, is GAGVSQSPSNKVTEKGKDVELRCDPISGHTALYWYRQSLGQGLEFLIYFQGNSAPDKSGLPSDRFSAERTGGSVSTLTIQRTQQEDSAVYLCASSLVAGGVTGELFFGEGSRLTVL.

V and J are TRBV7-3 and TRBJ2-7; 9 nucleotides match TRBD2. The CDR3 extends over 16 amino acids. CDR1 and CDR2 from the germline V gene are SGHTA and FQGTGA. The trim removed 0 bases at V and 7 bases at J, leaving 10 bases unmatched. Here the CDR3 reads CASSLTLAGSPTEQYF. The DNA for the CDR3 is TGTGCCAGCAGCTTAACTCTAGCGGGGAGCCCTACGGAGCAGTACTTC.

The rearrangement joins TRBV7-9 to TRBJ2-7, with a weak D call TRBD2 (6 bases). CDR1 is SEHNR, CDR2 FQNEAQ, per germline (reference sequence). V was shortened by 4 bases and J by 6 bases, with 13 bases between the two germline ends. This CDR3 contains 13 residues. The CDR3: CASSSRLGVEQYF. The CDR3, as DNA: TGTGCCAGCAGCTCGAGACTAGGGGTCGAGCAGTACTTC.

The V and J genes are TRBV5-6 and TRBJ1-5, with D unresolved. The germline V and J ends were trimmed by 2 bases and 4 bases, with 10 bases remaining between them. CDR3 length: 14 amino acids. Germline loops: CDR1 SGHDT, CDR2 YYEEEE. For the CDR3, the DNA is TGTGCCAGCAGCTTCGGCGGCCAGAATCAGCCCCAGCATTTT. Translation gives CASSFGGQNQPQHF.

The chain uses TRBV29-1 and TRBJ2-7; TRBD1 is a possible D gene (5 bases). Germline V gives CDR1 SQVTM, CDR2 ANQGSEA. V was shortened by 1 base and J by 2 bases, with 12 bases between the two germline ends. CDR3 length equals 14 residues. CDR3 residues: CSVEGTPPPYEQYF. As DNA, the CDR3 is TGCAGCGTTGAAGGGACACCACCTCCCTACGAGCAGTACTTC.

The chain carries TRBV19 and TRBJ1-5; TRBD1 matches 10 bases. Per the germline V gene, CDR1 is LNHDA and CDR2 is SQIVND (reference sequence). J lost 4 bases, V lost 6 bases, and 6 bases had no gene match. The CDR3 length is 15 residues. CDR3 in amino acids: CASRGQGRANQPQHF. The CDR3, as DNA: TGTGCCAGTAGGGGACAGGGGAGGGCAAATCAGCCCCAGCATTTT.

This sequence joins TRBV9 and TRBJ1-6; weak D call: TRBD1 (6 bases). Germline V lookup: CDR1 SGDLS, CDR2 YYNGEE. This CDR3 is built from 15 residues. Deletions cut 4 bases from V and 6 bases from J, with 14 bases between. The CDR3 nucleotides are TGTGCCAGCAGCTTCAGGGGTTCACCTAATTCACCCCTCCACTTT. The encoded protein is CASSFRGSPNSPLHF. The full variable domain, its missing parts supplied by reference TRBV9 and TRBJ1-6, is DSGVTQTPKHLITATGQRVTLRCSPRSGDLSVYWYQQSLDQGLQFLIQYYNGEERAKGNILERFSAQQFPDLHSELNLSSLELGDSALYFCASSFRGSPNSPLHFGNGTRLTVT.

V gene TRBV27 combines with J gene TRBJ1-2; the D gene is possibly TRBD1 (6 bases). The CDR3 is 13 residues long. Trimming left V 7 bases short and J 6 bases short, with 15 bases between. Germline loops: CDR1 MNHEY, CDR2 SMNVEV (reference sequence). CDR3 coding DNA: TGTGCCAGCAAATACAGGGAGTCGGATGGCTACACCTTC. Its translation: CASKYRESDGYTF.

This chain links TRBV7-2 with TRBJ2-5; D remains ambiguous. CDR3 length: 14 residues. Trimming pared 0 bases from V and 4 bases from J, leaving 9 bases between. In germline, CDR1 is SGHTA, CDR2 FQGNSA. DNA of the CDR3: TGTGCCAGCAGCTTAGCGGTTAGTGCAGAGACCCAGTACTTC. It translates to CASSLAVSAETQYF.

Here the CDR3 reads CASGGQVNYGYTF. CDR3 bases: TGTGCTAGTGGTGGACAGGTTAACTATGGCTACACCTTC. The chain joins TRBV12-5 to TRBJ1-2, with 7 nucleotides matching TRBD1. The CDR3 loop spans 13 amino acids. CDR1 and CDR2 (germline): LGHNT, FRNRAP. J gave up 1 base and V 5 bases, and 1 base lay outside the gene matches.

Details on this clone: Other DNA variants within this sample encode the same CDR3. The chain recombines TRBV7-2 with TRBJ1-1; the D is unclear. CDR3 size: 11 residues. From germline, CDR1 is SGHTA and CDR2 FQGNSA. Trimming cost V 6 bases and J 1 base, with 3 bases left between them. CDR3 coding DNA: TGTGCCAGCAGTCAGAACACTGAAGCTTTCTTT. Amino acid sequence: CASSQNTEAFF.

V and J are TRBV5-1 and TRBJ1-1; TRBD1 might be the D (6 bases). The CDR3 has 18 residues. Germline V lookup: CDR1 SGHRS, CDR2 YFSETQ. V was clipped by 1 base and J by 0 bases, with 19 bases between them. In nucleotides, the CDR3 is TGCGCCAGCAGCTTGCGAGGTCGCAGGGGCCAGATGAACACTGAAGCTTTCTTT. As protein: CASSLRGRRGQMNTEAFF.

V gene TRBV28 combines with J gene TRBJ2-6; D may be TRBD2 (6 bases). Looked up from germline, CDR1 is MDHEN and CDR2 is SYDVKM. CDR3 size: 15 residues. The V gene lost 5 bases and the J gene lost 2 bases, with 10 bases spanning the gap. Here the CDR3 reads CASSPREAGANVLTF. The CDR3 coding sequence is TGTGCCAGCAGTCCTAGGGAGGCTGGGGCCAACGTCCTGACTTTC.

This chain links TRBV5-1 with TRBJ1-2; 9 bases align to TRBD1. V gave up 5 bases and J gave up 0 bases; unmatched junction bases: 5. This CDR3 comprises 15 residues. Germline V lookup: CDR1 SGHRS, CDR2 YFSETQ. CDR3 sequence (DNA): TGCGCCAGCAGGTCCGACAGGGGGTCTAACTATGGCTACACCTTC. It encodes CASRSDRGSNYGYTF.

The chain couples TRBV30 to TRBJ1-5, with 9 bases matching TRBD1. The CDR3 totals 15 residues. Germline-derived CDR1 and CDR2 are GTSNPN and SVGIG (reference sequence). The junction had 7 bases not matched to a gene; V was cut back by 0 bases and J by 7 bases. The CDR3 bases are TGTGCCTGGAGTGTACCCGGGACAGGGAGCCAGCCCCAGCATTTT. Translating it yields CAWSVPGTGSQPQHF.